These T cell receptor beta chains were read from a single sample in a study of CD8 T cells in ankylosing spondylitis. TCRdb used MiXCR to reprocess the 5' RACE reads, holding one entry per CDR3 protein. In the table there are around 330,000 distinct CDR3 sequences, roughly 10% of which are singletons. Sequenced sample: blood, either unsorted or a sorted T cell fraction (not recorded which). The receptors shown here come from a female donor with ankylosing spondylitis or in good health (not recorded which). Each CDR3 is given with its conserved first and last residue. A D gene is named only where the DNA matches it firmly. Not every row has a clone size; where given, it reads once, few, many or a size class.

v_gene: TRBV5-1
d_gene: TRBD1
abundance: many
j_gene: TRBJ2-7
CDR3nt: TGCGCCAGCAGCGCTGGGACAGGGGATTACGAGCAGTACTTC
CDR3aa: CASSAGTGDYEQYF

v_gene: TRBV5-1
d_gene: NA
abundance: many
j_gene: TRBJ2-7
CDR3nt: TGCGCCAGCAGCTTGGCAGTGGGCTACGAGCAGTACTTC
CDR3aa: CASSLAVGYEQYF

v_gene: TRBV20-1
d_gene: NA
abundance: many
j_gene: TRBJ2-7
CDR3nt: TGCAGTTCTTACTCGAACAGTGCGAACGAGCAGTACTTC
CDR3aa: CSSYSNSANEQYF

v_gene: TRBV25-1
d_gene: NA
abundance: NA
j_gene: TRBJ2-3
CDR3nt: TGTGCCAGCAGTGTTTCGGTAAAAGGCACAGATACGCAGTATTTT
CDR3aa: CASSVSVKGTDTQYF

v_gene: TRBV5-5
d_gene: TRBD1
abundance: many
j_gene: TRBJ1-5
CDR3nt: TGTGCCAGCAGCCCCTCGGGACAGTACAATCAGCCCCAGCATTTT
CDR3aa: CASSPSGQYNQPQHF

v_gene: TRBV10-2
d_gene: NA
abundance: many
j_gene: TRBJ1-6
CDR3nt: TGCGCCAGCGGGACTGCCGGCGGTTCACCCCTCCACTTT
CDR3aa: CASGTAGGSPLHF

v_gene: TRBV7-8
d_gene: TRBD2
abundance: few
j_gene: TRBJ2-5
CDR3nt: TGTGCCAGCAGGACAGAACTTGGACTAGGGGAAGAGACCCAGTACTTC
CDR3aa: CASRTELGLGEETQYF

v_gene: TRBV20-1
d_gene: TRBD1
abundance: NA
j_gene: TRBJ1-4
CDR3nt: TGCAGTGCTAGGACAGGGGGGGATGAAAAACTGTTTTTT
CDR3aa: CSARTGGDEKLFF

v_gene: TRBV28
d_gene: TRBD2
abundance: many
j_gene: TRBJ2-3
CDR3nt: TGTGCCAGCGGTTTAGCGGGCCCAGATACGCAGTATTTT
CDR3aa: CASGLAGPDTQYF

v_gene: TRBV5-1
d_gene: TRBD2
abundance: many
j_gene: TRBJ2-1
CDR3nt: TGCGCCAGCAGCTCGTTCACGCCAAGCGGGAGGGCCTTTTTTGAGCAGTTCTTC
CDR3aa: CASSSFTPSGRAFFEQFF

v_gene: TRBV27
d_gene: TRBD1
abundance: many
j_gene: TRBJ2-7
CDR3nt: TGTGCCAGCAGTCGAACCGCCGACAGGGCCGAGCAGTACTTC
CDR3aa: CASSRTADRAEQYF

v_gene: TRBV6-5
d_gene: NA
abundance: many
j_gene: TRBJ2-2
CDR3nt: TGTGCCAGCAGTTACCGGGGGGCCGCTGACACCGGGGAGCTGTTTTTT
CDR3aa: CASSYRGAADTGELFF

v_gene: TRBV5-1
d_gene: TRBD2
abundance: many
j_gene: TRBJ2-3
CDR3nt: TGCGCCAGCAGCTTGGGTAGCGGGGTGAACACAGATACGCAGTATTTT
CDR3aa: CASSLGSGVNTDTQYF

v_gene: TRBV29-1
d_gene: TRBD1
abundance: many
j_gene: TRBJ2-7
CDR3nt: TGCAGCGTTGATTTGTCGGCAGGGGGCCCCGAGCAGTACTTC
CDR3aa: CSVDLSAGGPEQYF

v_gene: TRBV6-2/TRBV6-3
d_gene: NA
abundance: few
j_gene: TRBJ1-1
CDR3nt: TGTGCCAGCATCAATACCAGGGTGAACACTGAAGCTTTCTTT
CDR3aa: CASINTRVNTEAFF

v_gene: TRBV6-1
d_gene: TRBD1
abundance: few
j_gene: TRBJ1-1
CDR3nt: TGTGCCAGCAGCAGGACAGGTTCTTACACTGAAGCTTTCTTT
CDR3aa: CASSRTGSYTEAFF

v_gene: TRBV6-2/TRBV6-3
d_gene: TRBD2
abundance: many
j_gene: TRBJ2-2
CDR3nt: TGTGCCAGCAACCGGGAGGGGACCGGGGAGCTGTTTTTT
CDR3aa: CASNREGTGELFF

v_gene: TRBV5-5
d_gene: NA
abundance: NA
j_gene: TRBJ1-2
CDR3nt: TGTGCCAGCAGCCCGAGGCAGGCAACTAACTATGGCTACACCTTC
CDR3aa: CASSPRQATNYGYTF

v_gene: TRBV7-9
d_gene: TRBD1
abundance: few
j_gene: TRBJ1-2
CDR3nt: TGTGCCAGCAGCTCATACAGGGGGCCCAACTATGGCTACACCTTC
CDR3aa: CASSSYRGPNYGYTF

v_gene: TRBV3-1
d_gene: NA
abundance: few
j_gene: TRBJ2-2
CDR3nt: TGTGCCAGCAGCCGAGCCGGGACAAAGAACACCGGGGAGCTGTTTTTT
CDR3aa: CASSRAGTKNTGELFF

v_gene: TRBV12-3/TRBV12-4
d_gene: TRBD1
abundance: many
j_gene: TRBJ2-7
CDR3nt: TGTGCCAGCAGTTCCCGGGACAGCAAGCAGTACTTC
CDR3aa: CASSSRDSKQYF

v_gene: TRBV6-1
d_gene: TRBD1
abundance: many
j_gene: TRBJ2-1
CDR3nt: TGTGCCAGCAGTAGGGGACAGGGTGGGGATGAGCAGTTCTTC
CDR3aa: CASSRGQGGDEQFF

v_gene: TRBV5-1
d_gene: NA
abundance: many
j_gene: TRBJ2-1
CDR3nt: TGCGCCAGCAGCTTAAGACAGACTTCCTACAATGAGCAGTTCTTC
CDR3aa: CASSLRQTSYNEQFF

v_gene: TRBV28
d_gene: NA
abundance: many
j_gene: TRBJ1-1
CDR3nt: TGTGCCAGCAGTTCTTGGGGCCCGAGCAACACTGAAGCTTTCTTT
CDR3aa: CASSSWGPSNTEAFF

v_gene: TRBV20-1
d_gene: NA
abundance: NA
j_gene: TRBJ1-1
CDR3nt: TGCAGTGCTAGAGATATGCAGGGTGGGAGCACTGAAGCTTTCTTT
CDR3aa: CSARDMQGGSTEAFF

v_gene: TRBV12-3/TRBV12-4
d_gene: NA
abundance: few
j_gene: TRBJ1-5
CDR3nt: TGTGCCAGCAGAGTAGAGGGGGGGAATCAGCCCCAGCATTTT
CDR3aa: CASRVEGGNQPQHF

v_gene: TRBV20-1
d_gene: TRBD2
abundance: few
j_gene: TRBJ2-1
CDR3nt: TGCAGTGCTAGTCGGGGAGGGGAGCAGTTCTTC
CDR3aa: CSASRGGEQFF

v_gene: TRBV12-3/TRBV12-4
d_gene: TRBD1
abundance: few
j_gene: TRBJ2-7
CDR3nt: TGTGCCAGCAGTTTCGGACAGGGGTTCACCTACGAGCAGTACTTC
CDR3aa: CASSFGQGFTYEQYF

v_gene: TRBV24-1
d_gene: NA
abundance: many
j_gene: TRBJ2-2
CDR3nt: TGTGCCACCAGTGACCCTAGCGAAATGAAGGTCGGGGAGCTGTTTTTT
CDR3aa: CATSDPSEMKVGELFF

v_gene: TRBV20-1
d_gene: NA
abundance: many
j_gene: TRBJ2-1
CDR3nt: TGCAGTGCCCTGCCGGGACACTCCTACAATGAGCAGTTCTTC
CDR3aa: CSALPGHSYNEQFF

v_gene: TRBV2
d_gene: NA
abundance: NA
j_gene: TRBJ2-1
CDR3nt: TGTGCCAGCAGGGGACTCAATGAGCAGTTCTTC
CDR3aa: CASRGLNEQFF

v_gene: TRBV5-5
d_gene: NA
abundance: NA
j_gene: TRBJ2-5
CDR3nt: TGTGCCAGCAGCTGGGAAGTAGGAAGTGGAGAGACCCAGTACTTC
CDR3aa: CASSWEVGSGETQYF

v_gene: TRBV12-3/TRBV12-4
d_gene: NA
abundance: many
j_gene: TRBJ2-1
CDR3nt: TGTGCCAGCAGTTTAGCTCTAGATCCCCGAATCAATGAGCAGTTCTTC
CDR3aa: CASSLALDPRINEQFF

v_gene: TRBV29-1
d_gene: NA
abundance: many
j_gene: TRBJ2-7
CDR3nt: TGCAGCGTTGAGTCCGGGGGCATCGCCTACGAGCAGTACTTC
CDR3aa: CSVESGGIAYEQYF

v_gene: TRBV5-1
d_gene: NA
abundance: many
j_gene: TRBJ2-1
CDR3nt: TGCGCCAGCAGCTTGGAATTGCGGAATGAGCAGTTCTTC
CDR3aa: CASSLELRNEQFF

v_gene: TRBV5-1
d_gene: TRBD2
abundance: many
j_gene: TRBJ2-1
CDR3nt: TGCGCCAGCAGCTTCCCTAGCGGGTCGTACAATGAGCAGTTCTTC
CDR3aa: CASSFPSGSYNEQFF

v_gene: TRBV7-2
d_gene: NA
abundance: NA
j_gene: TRBJ2-3
CDR3nt: TGTGCCAGCAGCTTAGCTCCAGGGGAGGATACGCAGTATTTT
CDR3aa: CASSLAPGEDTQYF

v_gene: TRBV5-1
d_gene: TRBD1
abundance: many
j_gene: TRBJ2-1
CDR3nt: TGCGCCAGCAGCTTGGAGGGCAGGGGGACGGCAAATGAGCAGTTCTTC
CDR3aa: CASSLEGRGTANEQFF

v_gene: TRBV7-2
d_gene: NA
abundance: many
j_gene: TRBJ1-5
CDR3nt: TGTGCCAGCAGCTTTGCAGGGGGCAATCAGCCCCAGCATTTT
CDR3aa: CASSFAGGNQPQHF

v_gene: TRBV18
d_gene: NA
abundance: NA
j_gene: TRBJ2-7
CDR3nt: TGTGCCAGCTCACCTCTTGGGGACGGCTCCTACGAGCAGTACTTC
CDR3aa: CASSPLGDGSYEQYF

v_gene: TRBV12-3/TRBV12-4
d_gene: NA
abundance: few
j_gene: TRBJ2-7
CDR3nt: TGTGCCAGCAGAGGACAGCCCGGGCTCTACGAGCAGTACTTC
CDR3aa: CASRGQPGLYEQYF

v_gene: TRBV20-1
d_gene: NA
abundance: many
j_gene: TRBJ2-7
CDR3nt: TGCAGTGCTAGGTCCCCTGGAGGCTACGAGCAGTACTTC
CDR3aa: CSARSPGGYEQYF

v_gene: TRBV6-1
d_gene: NA
abundance: many
j_gene: TRBJ2-5
CDR3nt: TGTGCCAGCACCAAGGGGCCGGGTTGGTACGAGACCCAGTACTTC
CDR3aa: CASTKGPGWYETQYF

v_gene: TRBV7-2
d_gene: TRBD2
abundance: many
j_gene: TRBJ2-7
CDR3nt: TGTGCCAGCAGCTTAGCGGAACTAGCGGGACGGGGCGAGCAGTACTTC
CDR3aa: CASSLAELAGRGEQYF

v_gene: TRBV29-1
d_gene: NA
abundance: many
j_gene: TRBJ1-4
CDR3nt: TGCAGCGGTTATGCTAATGAAAAACTGTTTTTT
CDR3aa: CSGYANEKLFF

v_gene: TRBV12-3/TRBV12-4
d_gene: TRBD1
abundance: few
j_gene: TRBJ2-3
CDR3nt: TGTGCCAGCAGGGAGTGGGACAGGGCTGGGGCAGATACGCAGTATTTT
CDR3aa: CASREWDRAGADTQYF

v_gene: TRBV20-1
d_gene: NA
abundance: NA
j_gene: TRBJ2-3
CDR3nt: TGCAGTGCTCAACAGAGATACAGGGTATCCACAGATACGCAGTATTTT
CDR3aa: CSAQQRYRVSTDTQYF

v_gene: TRBV28
d_gene: NA
abundance: NA
j_gene: TRBJ2-2
CDR3nt: TGTGCCAGCACCCTATCACTGCGACGGGAGCTGTTTTTT
CDR3aa: CASTLSLRRELFF

v_gene: TRBV7-8
d_gene: TRBD2
abundance: few
j_gene: TRBJ2-5
CDR3nt: TGTGCCAGCAGCTTAGCCTCGATGACTAGCGCCCTTCAAGAGACCCAGTACTTC
CDR3aa: CASSLASMTSALQETQYF

v_gene: TRBV5-4
d_gene: NA
abundance: many
j_gene: TRBJ2-5
CDR3nt: TGTGCCAGCAGCTTGCTTCGGGGTGAGACCCAGTACTTC
CDR3aa: CASSLLRGETQYF

v_gene: TRBV5-1
d_gene: NA
abundance: many
j_gene: TRBJ1-1
CDR3nt: TGCGCCAGCAGCCTGCACGAGAACACTGAAGCTTTCTTT
CDR3aa: CASSLHENTEAFF

v_gene: TRBV28
d_gene: TRBD2
abundance: NA
j_gene: TRBJ2-3
CDR3nt: TGTGCCAGCAGTTCCCCTGGGGCGGGGGCAGATACGCAGTATTTT
CDR3aa: CASSSPGAGADTQYF